This T cell receptor beta chain emerged from a study of T cells in Graves' hyperthyroidism and ophthalmopathy. Across the study: Before treatment of any kind, peripheral blood was taken at initial diagnosis.

TCR beta CDR3 regions were amplified from RNA. RT-PCR in the first round (using the HTBI primer set) targeted the TCR CDR3. TCRdb used MiXCR to reprocess the multiplex PCR reads, holding one entry per CDR3 protein. The repertoire holds 330,000 or so distinct CDR3 sequences, with 15% to 20% as singletons. The V gene lost 2 bases and the J gene lost 7 bases, with 14 bases spanning the gap. CDR3 length: 14 amino acids. Germline CDR1 and CDR2: LGHNT and FRNRAP. Uncontrolled infection, other autoimmune disease, pregnancy or lactation excluded patients. This clonotype was counted many times. The antigen remains unidentified. Study-level findings and limits: Blood samples included most of the expanded thyroid clonotypes exceeding 0.001. Ophthalmopathy, as predicted by the model, came a median roughly 6.5 months after the prediction.

The receptor comes from a woman aged 40 to 55 with Graves' ophthalmopathy. V usage is TRBV12-5 and J usage is TRBJ1-2; no firm D call. The sequenced sample was blood. CDR3 DNA: TGTGCTAGTGGTTTGATCCGTGGGGTCGGTGGCTACACCTTC. It codes for CASGLIRGVGGYTF.